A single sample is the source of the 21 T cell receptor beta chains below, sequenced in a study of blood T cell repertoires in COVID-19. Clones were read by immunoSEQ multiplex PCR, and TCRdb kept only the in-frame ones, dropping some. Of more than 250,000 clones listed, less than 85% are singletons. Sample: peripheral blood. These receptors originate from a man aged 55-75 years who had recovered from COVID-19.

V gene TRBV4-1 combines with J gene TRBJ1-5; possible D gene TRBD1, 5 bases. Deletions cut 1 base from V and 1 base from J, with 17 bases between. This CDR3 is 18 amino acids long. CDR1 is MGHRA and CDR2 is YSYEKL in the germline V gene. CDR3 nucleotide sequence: TGCGCCAGCAGCCAAGTGGGAGGGCCTGGGGCAAGCAATCAGCCCCAGCATTTT. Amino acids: CASSQVGGPGASNQPQHF.

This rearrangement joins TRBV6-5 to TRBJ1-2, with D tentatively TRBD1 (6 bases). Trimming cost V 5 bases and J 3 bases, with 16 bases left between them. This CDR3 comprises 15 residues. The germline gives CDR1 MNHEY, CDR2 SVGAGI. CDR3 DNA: TGTGCCAGCAGTCGTAGGGGGGGCTGGGACTATGGCTACACCTTC. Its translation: CASSRRGGWDYGYTF.

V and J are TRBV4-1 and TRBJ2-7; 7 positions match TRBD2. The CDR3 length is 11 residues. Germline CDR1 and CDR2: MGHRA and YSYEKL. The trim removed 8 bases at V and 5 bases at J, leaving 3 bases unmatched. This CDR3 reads CASSRGDEQYF. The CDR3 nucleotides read TGCGCCAGCTCCCGGGGGGACGAGCAGTACTTC.

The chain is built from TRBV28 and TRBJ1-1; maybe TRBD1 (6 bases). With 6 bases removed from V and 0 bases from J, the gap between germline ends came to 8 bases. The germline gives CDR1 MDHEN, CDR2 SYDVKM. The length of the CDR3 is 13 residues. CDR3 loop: CASSWTVNTEAFF. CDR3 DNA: TGTGCCAGCAGCTGGACAGTGAACACTGAAGCTTTCTTT.

For the CDR3, the DNA is TGTGCCAGCAGCTTAGATCCGTACGGCAGGGGAGCTGATGGCTACACCTTC. Translated, it gives CASSLDPYGRGADGYTF. The gene calls are TRBV11-2 and TRBJ1-2, with D perhaps TRBD1 (6 bases). The germline V gene encodes CDR1 SGHAT and CDR2 FQNNGV. Trimming removed 0 bases from V and 6 bases from J, with 20 bases in between. The CDR3 consists of 17 residues. The variable domain in full, with the rest retrieved from reference TRBV11-2 and TRBJ1-2, is EAGVAQSPRYKIIEKRQSVAFWCNPISGHATLYWYQQILGQGPKLLIQFQNNGVVDDSQLPKDRFSAERLKGVDSTLKIQPAKLEDSAVYLCASSLDPYGRGADGYTFGSGTRLTVV.

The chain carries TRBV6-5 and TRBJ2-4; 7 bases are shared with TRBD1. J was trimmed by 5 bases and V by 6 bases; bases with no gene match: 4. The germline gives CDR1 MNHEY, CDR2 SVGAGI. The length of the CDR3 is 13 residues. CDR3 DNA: TGTGCCAGCAGATCCGGGACAGAAAACATTCAGTACTTC. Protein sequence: CASRSGTENIQYF.

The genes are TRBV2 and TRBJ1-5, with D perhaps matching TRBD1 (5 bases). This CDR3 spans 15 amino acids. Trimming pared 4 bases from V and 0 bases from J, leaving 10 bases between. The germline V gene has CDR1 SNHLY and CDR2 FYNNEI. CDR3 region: CASSGRGNSNQPQHF. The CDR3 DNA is TGTGCCAGCAGTGGAAGGGGTAATAGCAATCAGCCCCAGCATTTT.

CDR3 nucleotide sequence: TGTGCCAGCAGCTCGGGGACAGGCTTTTTTAGCAATCAGCCCCAGCATTTT. Protein sequence: CASSSGTGFFSNQPQHF. V gene TRBV7-8 combines with J gene TRBJ1-5; 8 bases map to TRBD1. Germline assignment: CDR1 SGHVS and CDR2 FQNEAQ. The CDR3 has 17 amino acids. Trimming at V came to 4 bases and at J to 0 bases, leaving 8 bases not matched to a gene.

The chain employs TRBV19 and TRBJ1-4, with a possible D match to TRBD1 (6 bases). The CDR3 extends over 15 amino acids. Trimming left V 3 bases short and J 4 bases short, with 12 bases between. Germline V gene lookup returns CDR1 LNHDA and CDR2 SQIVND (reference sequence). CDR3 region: CASSMGAVSNEKLFF. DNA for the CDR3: TGTGCCAGTAGTATGGGGGCAGTAAGTAATGAAAAACTGTTTTTT.

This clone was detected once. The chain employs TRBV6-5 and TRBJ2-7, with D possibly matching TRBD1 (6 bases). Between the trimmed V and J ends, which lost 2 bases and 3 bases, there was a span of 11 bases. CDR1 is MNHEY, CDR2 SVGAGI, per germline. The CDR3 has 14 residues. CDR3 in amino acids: CASSYRGMNYEQYF. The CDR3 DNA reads TGTGCCAGCAGTTACAGGGGGATGAACTACGAGCAGTACTTC.

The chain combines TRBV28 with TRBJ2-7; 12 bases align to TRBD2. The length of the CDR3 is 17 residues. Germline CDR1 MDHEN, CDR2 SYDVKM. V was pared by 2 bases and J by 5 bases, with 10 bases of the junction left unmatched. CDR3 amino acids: CASSLPTSGSPVDEQYF. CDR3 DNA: TGTGCCAGCAGTTTACCGACTAGCGGGAGCCCCGTCGACGAGCAGTACTTC.

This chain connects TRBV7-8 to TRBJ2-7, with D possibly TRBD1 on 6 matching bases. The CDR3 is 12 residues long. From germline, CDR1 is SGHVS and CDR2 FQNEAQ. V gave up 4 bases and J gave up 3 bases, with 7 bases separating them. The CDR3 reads CASSSQGYEQYF. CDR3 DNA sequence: TGTGCCAGCAGCTCACAGGGCTACGAGCAGTACTTC. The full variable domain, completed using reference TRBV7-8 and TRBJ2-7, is GAGVSQSPRYKVAKRGQDVALRCDPISGHVSLFWYQQALGQGPEFLTYFQNEAQLDKSGLPSDRFFAERPEGSVSTLKIQRTQQEDSAVYLCASSSQGYEQYFGPGTRLTVT.

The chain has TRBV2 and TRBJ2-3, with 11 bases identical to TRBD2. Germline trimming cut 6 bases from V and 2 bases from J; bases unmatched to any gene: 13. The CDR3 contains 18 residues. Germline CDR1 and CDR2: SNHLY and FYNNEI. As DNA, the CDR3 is TGTGCCAGCAGGGGGACTAGCGGAGCCGGGGCCTACACAGATACGCAGTATTTT. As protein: CASRGTSGAGAYTDTQYF.

Here the CDR3 reads CASGHPGQNSYNEQFF. In DNA form, the CDR3 reads TGTGCTAGTGGGCATCCTGGACAGAACTCCTACAATGAGCAGTTCTTC. The rearrangement uses TRBV12-5 and TRBJ2-1, with a possible D match to TRBD1 (6 bases). V lost 6 bases, J lost 0 bases, and 15 bases lay in between. This CDR3 comprises 16 residues. CDR1 LGHNT and CDR2 FRNRAP come from the germline V gene.

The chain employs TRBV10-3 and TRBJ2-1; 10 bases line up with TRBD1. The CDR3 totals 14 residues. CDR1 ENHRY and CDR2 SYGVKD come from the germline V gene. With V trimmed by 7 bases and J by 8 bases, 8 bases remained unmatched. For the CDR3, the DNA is TGTGCCATCATGGGAGACAGGGGGCTGGATGAGCAGTTCTTC. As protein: CAIMGDRGLDEQFF.

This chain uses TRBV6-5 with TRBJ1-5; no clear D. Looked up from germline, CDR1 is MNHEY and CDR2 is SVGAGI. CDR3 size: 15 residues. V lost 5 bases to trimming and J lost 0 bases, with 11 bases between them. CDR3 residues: CASSRTPYSNQPQHF. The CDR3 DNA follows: TGTGCCAGCAGTAGAACACCGTATAGCAATCAGCCCCAGCATTTT.

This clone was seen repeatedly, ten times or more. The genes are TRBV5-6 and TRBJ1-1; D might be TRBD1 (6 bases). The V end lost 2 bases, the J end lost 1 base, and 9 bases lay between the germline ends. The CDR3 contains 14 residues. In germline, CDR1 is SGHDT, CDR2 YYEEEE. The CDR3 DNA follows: TGTGCCAGCAGCTTCAGGGGAACGAACACTGAAGCTTTCTTT. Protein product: CASSFRGTNTEAFF.

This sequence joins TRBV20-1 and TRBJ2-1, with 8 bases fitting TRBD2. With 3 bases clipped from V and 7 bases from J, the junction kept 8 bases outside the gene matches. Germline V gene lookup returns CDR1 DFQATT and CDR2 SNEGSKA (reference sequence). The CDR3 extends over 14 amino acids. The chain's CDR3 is CSASLRGGLNEQFF. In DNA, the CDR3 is TGCAGTGCTAGTCTCCGGGGGGGGTTGAATGAGCAGTTCTTC.

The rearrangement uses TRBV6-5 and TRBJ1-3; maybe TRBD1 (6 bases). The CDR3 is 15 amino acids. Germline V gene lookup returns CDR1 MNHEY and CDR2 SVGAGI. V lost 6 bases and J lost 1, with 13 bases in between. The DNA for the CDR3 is TGTGCCAGCAGAAAACAGGGCCTGTCTGGAAACACCATATATTTT. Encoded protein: CASRKQGLSGNTIYF.

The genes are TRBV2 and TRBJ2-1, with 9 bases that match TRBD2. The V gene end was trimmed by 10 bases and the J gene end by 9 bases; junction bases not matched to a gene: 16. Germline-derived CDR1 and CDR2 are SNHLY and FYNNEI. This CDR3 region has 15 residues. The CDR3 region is CATEEGLAGSPEQFF. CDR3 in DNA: TGTGCCACCGAGGAAGGGCTAGCGGGATCGCCTGAGCAGTTCTTC.

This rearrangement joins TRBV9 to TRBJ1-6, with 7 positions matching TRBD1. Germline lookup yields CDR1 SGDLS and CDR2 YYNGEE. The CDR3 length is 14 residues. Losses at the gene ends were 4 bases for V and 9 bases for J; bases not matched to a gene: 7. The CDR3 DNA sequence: TGTGCCAGCAGCTACCGGGACAGAAGTTCACCCCTCCACTTT. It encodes CASSYRDRSSPLHF.